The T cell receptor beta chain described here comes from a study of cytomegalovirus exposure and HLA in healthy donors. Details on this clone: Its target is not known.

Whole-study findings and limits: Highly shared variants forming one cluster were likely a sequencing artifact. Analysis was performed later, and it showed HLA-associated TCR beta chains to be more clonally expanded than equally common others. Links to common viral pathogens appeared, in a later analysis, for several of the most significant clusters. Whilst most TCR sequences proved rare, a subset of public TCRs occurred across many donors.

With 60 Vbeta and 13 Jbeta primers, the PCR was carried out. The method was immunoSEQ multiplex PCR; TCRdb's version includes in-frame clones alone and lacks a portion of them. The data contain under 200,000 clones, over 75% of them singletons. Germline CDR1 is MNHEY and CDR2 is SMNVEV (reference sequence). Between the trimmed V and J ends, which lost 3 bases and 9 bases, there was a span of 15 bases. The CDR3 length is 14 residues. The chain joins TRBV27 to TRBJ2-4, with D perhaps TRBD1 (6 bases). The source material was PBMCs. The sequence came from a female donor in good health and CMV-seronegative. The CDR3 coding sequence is TGTGCCAGCAGTTTGCGCTCCCGGGACATCATTCAGTACTTC. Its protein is CASSLRSRDIIQYF.